The sequence of this T cell receptor (beta chain) was determined in a study of blood T cell repertoires in COVID-19. Study background: T cells, B-cell-depleted T cells, or PBMCs supplied cDNA or gDNA.

Recruitment covered 20 to 25 US areas and drew participants whose ages spanned about 18 to 95 years. Membership in each cohort depended on participant-reported clinical history. Per the study methods: Amplification with reference gene primers provided the estimates of nucleated cell counts. Profiled with immunoSEQ multiplex PCR; TCRdb holds only in-frame clones, not every one. The V and J calls and clone size were taken over from that table, and D and trimming were inferred from the DNA. The table lists 180,000 or so clones, about 82% of them singletons. Per germline, CDR1 SGHTA and CDR2 FQGTGA. Trimming removed 5 bases at V and 2 bases at J, with 9 bases between. The CDR3 is made up of 13 amino acids.

Sequencing was done on a sample of PBMCs or T cells enriched from blood (not recorded which). The TCR sequence derives from a man aged 35 to 55 with acute COVID-19. The chain links TRBV7-3 to TRBJ2-5; D perhaps matches TRBD1 (6 bases). CDR3 amino acids: CASSRTVQETQYF. In nucleotides, the CDR3 is TGTGCCAGCAGCCGGACAGTACAAGAGACCCAGTACTTC.